One T cell receptor (beta chain) is described in this entry. Excluded were patients having autoimmune disease history or systemic immunosuppression. Sampling of blood occurred at baseline, cycle 4 day 1, and cycle 7 day 1. This record belongs to a study of OX40 agonist ivuxolimab in advanced cancers. TCRdb keeps only in-frame clones here, not all; method: immunoSEQ multiplex PCR. This sample has tens of thousands of clones, with under 95% found just once. V lost 1 base and J 6 bases, leaving 10 bases between the germline ends. The V gene's germline CDR1 is MGHRA and CDR2 YSYEKL. The CDR3 loop spans 13 amino acids.

The receptor was derived from an adult with an advanced solid tumor such as melanoma, head and neck, liver or kidney cancer. The material sequenced was CD4+ or CD8+ T cells sorted from blood, taken in a trial of the OX40 agonist ivuxolimab. This chain connects TRBV4-1 to TRBJ2-7; D is uncertain. Here the CDR3 DNA reads TGCGCCAGCAGCCAAGTAACCCGCGCCGAGCAGTACTTC. This codes for CASSQVTRAEQYF.